A selection of T cell receptor beta chains follows, all from one sample in a study of HIV-infected children after antiretroviral therapy interruption. TCRdb recomputed calls from the 3' RACE reads with MiXCR, one row per CDR3 protein. The sample carries about 86,000 distinct CDR3 sequences, about 6.9% recorded once. The source material was CD45RA+ CD4+ T cells from PBMCs, pooled from several time points, sampled from a donor given antiretroviral therapy, either interrupted or continuous. The source is a pool of human donors with HIV. CDR3s include the opening cysteine and the closing phenylalanine or tryptophan. The order of the fields is J gene, D gene, V gene, CDR3 length, clone size, CDR3 protein, CDR3 DNA. D genes are given only for firm matches. For some rows the clone size is stated as once, few or many, or as a class when expanded; others skip it.

>TRBJ2-1|TRBD2|TRBV18|17|many
CASSPTIRGGRSNEQFF
TGTGCCAGCTCACCTACCATACGGGGGGGCCGGTCCAATGAGCAGTTCTTC
>TRBJ2-2|NA|TRBV20-1|16|many
CSARNPIQPDTGELFF
TGCAGTGCTAGGAATCCGATTCAACCTGACACCGGGGAGCTGTTTTTT
>TRBJ2-5|NA|TRBV19|15|many
CASSGGAALQETQYF
TGTGCCAGTAGTGGTGGGGCCGCCCTACAAGAGACCCAGTACTTC
>TRBJ1-2|NA|TRBV20-1|12|many
CSGLGSEDGYTF
TGCAGTGGCTTGGGGAGCGAGGATGGCTACACCTTC
>TRBJ2-3|NA|TRBV15|15|many
CATSRELSLADTQYF
TGTGCCACCAGCAGAGAGTTGAGCCTCGCAGATACGCAGTATTTT
>TRBJ1-6|NA|TRBV6-1|16|many
CASSEIWGGVGSPLHF
TGTGCCAGCAGTGAAATTTGGGGGGGGGTTGGTTCACCCCTCCACTTT
>TRBJ1-1|NA|TRBV5-1|14|NA
CASSSERLNTEAFF
TGCGCCAGCAGCTCGGAGCGTCTGAACACTGAAGCTTTCTTT
>TRBJ1-2|NA|TRBV12-3/TRBV12-4|12|many
CASSFGFNRYTF
TGTGCCAGCAGTTTTGGATTCAATCGCTACACCTTC
>TRBJ1-1|NA|TRBV30|10|many
CAWSTWEVFF
TGTGCCTGGAGTACATGGGAAGTCTTCTTT
>TRBJ1-2|NA|TRBV3-2|14|NA
CASSRDRGGISYTF
TGTGCCAGCAGCCGCGACAGGGGAGGTATCAGCTACACCTTC
>TRBJ2-6|NA|TRBV7-3|14|many
CASSPSTGANVLTF
TGTGCCAGCAGCCCATCGACTGGGGCCAACGTCCTGACTTTC
>TRBJ2-5|NA|TRBV9|13|many
CASSVGLDETQYF
TGTGCCAGCAGCGTCGGACTGGACGAGACCCAGTACTTC
>TRBJ2-4|NA|TRBV29-1|11|many
CSVGTSNIQYF
TGCAGCGTTGGGACATCAAACATTCAGTACTTC
>TRBJ1-6|TRBD1|TRBV6-1|16|many
CASSERTGTVDSPLHF
TGTGCCAGCAGTGAAAGGACAGGGACGGTCGATTCACCCCTCCACTTT
>TRBJ2-1|NA|TRBV5-1|13|many
CASSLSPGAEQFF
TGCGCCAGCAGCTTGTCTCCGGGGGCTGAGCAGTTCTTC
>TRBJ2-2|TRBD1|TRBV30|15|many
CAWSLSRGSTGELFF
TGTGCCTGGAGTCTTAGCAGGGGGAGCACCGGGGAGCTGTTTTTT
>TRBJ1-5|TRBD1|TRBV12-3/TRBV12-4|15|NA
CASSFGTADNQPQHF
TGTGCCAGCAGTTTCGGGACAGCCGACAATCAGCCCCAGCATTTT
>TRBJ2-5|TRBD2|TRBV7-2|16|many
CASSPQPGLAGETQYF
TGTGCCAGCAGCCCTCAGCCGGGACTAGCGGGAGAGACCCAGTACTTC
>TRBJ2-4|NA|TRBV7-2|14|many
CASSPRTGRDIQYF
TGTGCCAGCAGCCCGAGGACAGGGAGGGACATTCAGTACTTC
>TRBJ2-7|NA|TRBV10-1|14|few
CASSLLRDIGEQYF
TGCGCCAGCAGCCTTCTCCGGGACATCGGAGAGCAGTACTTC
>TRBJ1-5|NA|TRBV12-3/TRBV12-4|12|many
CASTRGIQPQHF
TGTGCCAGCACCCGAGGCATTCAGCCCCAGCATTTT
>TRBJ2-1|NA|TRBV29-1|12|many
CSVEQSYNEQFF
TGCAGCGTTGAACAGTCCTACAATGAGCAGTTCTTC
>TRBJ2-1|TRBD2|TRBV12-3/TRBV12-4|15|many
CASSPGLAVPNEQFF
TGTGCCAGCAGTCCTGGACTAGCGGTGCCCAATGAGCAGTTCTTC
>TRBJ1-1|NA|TRBV6-6|13|many
CASRGTTNTEVFF
TGTGCCAGCAGGGGGACAACAAACACAGAAGTCTTCTTT
>TRBJ2-3|NA|TRBV11-2|15|many
CASSVDVADTDTQYF
TGTGCCAGCAGCGTAGATGTAGCGGACACAGATACGCAGTATTTT
>TRBJ2-3|TRBD1|TRBV5-1|15|many
CASSPGTGLTDTQYF
TGCGCCAGCAGCCCCGGGACAGGGTTGACAGATACGCAGTATTTT
>TRBJ1-2|NA|TRBV5-4|13|many
CASSPDRNYGYTF
TGTGCCAGCAGCCCTGACAGGAACTATGGCTACACCTTC
>TRBJ2-1|NA|TRBV29-1|15|NA
CSVGGGLRAYNEQFF
TGCAGCGTTGGAGGGGGGCTCAGGGCCTACAATGAGCAGTTCTTC